The TCR beta chain described here comes from a study of persistence of HIV-infected CD4 T cells. Anti-CD3/anti-CD28 beads served as a nonspecific positive control stimulus. CD4+ T cells upregulating both CD40 ligand and CD69 were sorted as responding cells. Concerning this clone itself: The target antigen is unknown.

The libraries were made with immunoSEQ version 4 in survey mode. Using immunoSEQ multiplex PCR, the repertoire was profiled, and TCRdb retains in-frame clones only, with some absent. The sample lists about 43,000 clones; roughly 90% were seen once. V lost 1 base to trimming and J lost 0 bases; unmatched junction nucleotides: 1. The length of the CDR3 is 15 residues. Per the germline V gene, CDR1 is LGHDT and CDR2 is YNNKEL (reference sequence). Sequencing was performed on CD4+ T cells sorted from PBMCs after approximately 19-hour stimulation, taken from a patient who received antiretroviral therapy. The source of this sequence is an adult man with HIV who was CMV-seropositive. The chain is built from TRBV3-1 (or the pseudogene TRBV3-2) and TRBJ1-1, with 8 bases that match TRBD1. The chain's CDR3 is CASSQGDRMNTEAFF. CDR3 nucleotides: TGTGCCAGCAGCCAAGGGGACAGGATGAACACTGAAGCTTTCTTT.